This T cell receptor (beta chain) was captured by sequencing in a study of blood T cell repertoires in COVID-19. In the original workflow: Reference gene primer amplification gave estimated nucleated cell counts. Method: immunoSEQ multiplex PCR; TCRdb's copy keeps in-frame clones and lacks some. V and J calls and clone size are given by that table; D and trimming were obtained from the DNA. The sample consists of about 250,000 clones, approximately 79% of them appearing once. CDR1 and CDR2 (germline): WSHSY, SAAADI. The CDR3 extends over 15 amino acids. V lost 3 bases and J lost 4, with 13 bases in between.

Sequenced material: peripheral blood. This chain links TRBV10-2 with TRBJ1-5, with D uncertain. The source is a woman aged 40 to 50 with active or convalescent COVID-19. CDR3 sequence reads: CASSEFPGLNQPQHF. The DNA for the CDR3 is TGCGCCAGCAGTGAATTCCCGGGTCTAAATCAGCCCCAGCATTTT.